The 16 T cell receptor beta chains presented below share a single source sample, sequenced in a study of response to subunit inactivated influenza vaccine. TCRdb reprocessed the RT-PCR reads with MiXCR, giving one entry per CDR3 protein. The repertoire has over 650,000 distinct CDR3 sequences, approximately 17% of them found once; the top ten carry roughly 10%. Sequenced material: PBMCs from blood, taken 4 to 6 days after vaccination. These receptors came from a man in his fifties who received an inactivated influenza vaccine.

The chain uses TRBV4-1 and TRBJ2-7; 9 bases agree with TRBD1. This CDR3 spans 14 amino acids. Per the germline V gene, CDR1 is MGHRA and CDR2 is YSYEKL. The J segment lost 7 bases and the V segment lost 0 bases, leaving 4 bases of the junction unmatched. The CDR3 DNA sequence: TGCGCCAGCAGCCAAGATACAGGGACAGGGGAGCAGTACTTC. Protein: CASSQDTGTGEQYF.

This rearrangement joins TRBV3-1 to TRBJ1-2; TRBD1 might be the D (5 bases). This CDR3 has 15 residues. V was trimmed by 4 bases and J by 4 bases, leaving 16 bases between them. Germline loops: CDR1 LGHDT, CDR2 YNNKEL (reference sequence). The CDR3: CASSPQEGAGYGYTF. Written as DNA, the CDR3 is TGTGCCAGCAGCCCGCAGGAAGGGGCCGGCTATGGCTACACCTTC.

This clonotype came up a few times. This chain connects TRBV5-1 to TRBJ2-5; no definite D call. The CDR3 runs to 13 residues. Trimming cost V 3 bases and J 5 bases, with 11 bases left between them. Germline V gene data show CDR1 as SGHRS and CDR2 as YFSETQ. For the CDR3, the DNA is TGCGCCAGCAGCTCACGGGTCGTGGAGACCCAGTACTTC. Protein sequence: CASSSRVVETQYF.

The V call is TRBV10-2, the J call TRBJ1-6; D is unresolved. V shed 6 bases and J shed 10 bases, with 13 bases lying between them. This CDR3 has 13 amino acids. CDR1 is WSHSY, CDR2 SAAADI, per germline. CDR3 in DNA: TGCGCCAGCAGACAGTTAGAAGGATCACCCCTCCACTTT. It codes for CASRQLEGSPLHF.

The rearrangement uses TRBV5-1 and TRBJ1-2, with D maybe TRBD1 (6 bases). This CDR3 has 13 amino acids. The V end was cut by 4 bases, the J end by 5 bases, with 12 bases between. The germline V gene has CDR1 SGHRS and CDR2 YFSETQ. The DNA of the CDR3 is TGCGCCAGCAGCGGGCAGGGGATGTATGGCTACACCTTC. Its protein is CASSGQGMYGYTF.

This clonotype was seen a handful of times. This chain joins TRBV5-5 and TRBJ2-5; D gene uncertain. The V and J ends lost 4 bases and 2 bases respectively, with 15 bases between them. CDR3 length: 15 amino acids. Germline CDR1 and CDR2: SGHKS and YYEKEE (reference sequence). The CDR3 sequence is CASSLLDGTQETQYF. CDR3 bases: TGTGCCAGCAGCCTCTTAGACGGAACACAAGAGACCCAGTACTTC.

This clonotype turned up a few times. The V call is TRBV24-1, the J call TRBJ2-1, with D perhaps TRBD1 (6 bases). V was shortened by 4 bases and J by 13 bases, with 19 bases between the two germline ends. This CDR3 is built from 14 residues. CDR1 is KGHDR and CDR2 is SFDVKD in the germline V gene. In nucleotides, the CDR3 is TGTGCCACCAGTGACAACACACAGGGTTACAAACAGTTCTTC. It yields the protein CATSDNTQGYKQFF.

Regarding this clonotype: A read error may account for a junction end that differs from germline. The gene calls are TRBV27 and TRBJ2-1; 9 bases agree with TRBD2. The length of the CDR3 is 15 residues. Germline V lookup: CDR1 MNHEY, CDR2 SMNVEV (reference sequence). CDR3 DNA sequence: TGTGCCAGCAGTTACCGTAGCGGGAGATACAGTGAGCAGTTCTTC. It yields the protein CASSYRSGRYSEQFF.

This clonotype was recorded many times. This rearrangement joins TRBV12-3 or TRBV12-4 to TRBJ2-1; 11 bases line up with TRBD2. The CDR3 covers 15 residues. The V gene end was trimmed by 1 base and the J gene end by 4 bases; junction bases not matched to a gene: 0. This CDR3 is CASSLGTSGYNEQFF. The CDR3 region has the DNA TGTGCCAGCAGTTTAGGGACTAGCGGGTACAATGAGCAGTTCTTC.

This clonotype has a count of ten or more. The V call is TRBV4-3, the J call TRBJ2-5, with D unresolved. Trimming stripped 4 bases from V and 1 base from J, with 7 bases between. Germline loops: CDR1 LGHNA, CDR2 YSLEER. The CDR3 loop spans 13 amino acids. CDR3 bases: TGCGCCAGCAGCCGATGGATCCAAGAGACCCAGTACTTC. As protein: CASSRWIQETQYF.

Only a few counts were recorded for this clonotype. This sequence joins TRBV7-2 and TRBJ1-3; maybe TRBD1 (6 bases). The CDR3 runs to 15 residues. Germline-derived CDR1 and CDR2 are SGHTA and FQGNSA. The ends were cut back, 1 base at V and 0 bases at J, with 7 bases in the middle. The CDR3 sequence is CASSLGTASGNTIYF. CDR3 DNA: TGTGCCAGCAGCTTAGGGACAGCCTCTGGAAACACCATATATTTT.

This clonotype was seen a handful of times. Here the CDR3 DNA reads TGTGCCAGCAGCCATCGTACCGGGGCCCTAGTCTACGAGCAGTACTTC. This encodes CASSHRTGALVYEQYF. The rearrangement joins TRBV4-2 to TRBJ2-7, with D perhaps being TRBD1 or TRBD2 (5 bases each). The length of the CDR3 is 16 residues. Germline CDR1 and CDR2: LGHNA and YNFKEQ. Trimming left V 3 bases short and J 3 bases short, with 18 bases between.

The V gene is TRBV7-2, the J gene TRBJ2-7, with TRBD1 identical over 7 bases. After removal of 1 base from V and 2 bases from J, the junction contained 5 bases not matched to a gene. The CDR3 loop spans 15 amino acids. Germline-derived CDR1 and CDR2 are SGHTA and FQGNSA. The CDR3: CASSLGHRGAYEQYF. CDR3 in DNA: TGTGCCAGCAGCTTAGGGCACAGGGGAGCCTACGAGCAGTACTTC. Complete variable domain (other parts from reference TRBV7-2 and TRBJ2-7): GAGVSQSPSNKVTEKGKDVELRCDPISGHTALYWYRQSLGQGLEFLIYFQGNSAPDKSGLPSDRFSAERTGGSVSTLTIQRTQQEDSAVYLCASSLGHRGAYEQYFGPGTRLTVT.

This chain connects TRBV3-1 to TRBJ1-1; D possibly corresponds to TRBD1 (6 bases). Germline CDR1 and CDR2: LGHDT and YNNKEL (reference sequence). V was clipped by 1 base and J by 3 bases, with 18 bases between them. This CDR3 spans 17 amino acids. The CDR3 nucleotides are TGTGCCAGCAGCCAAGTCAACAGGGAGGGAGGAGACACTGAAGCTTTCTTT. Residues: CASSQVNREGGDTEAFF.

The genes are TRBV20-1 and TRBJ2-7; D is unclear. The CDR3 is 12 amino acids. Germline V gene lookup returns CDR1 DFQATT and CDR2 SNEGSKA (reference sequence). Trimming took off 2 bases at V and 2 bases at J, with 7 bases between the two ends. Written as DNA, the CDR3 is TGCAGTGCTAGATTGGGTGCCTACGAGCAGTACTTC. Encoded protein: CSARLGAYEQYF.

This clonotype was counted between two and nine times. The J gene is TRBJ2-1, the V gene TRBV5-6, with D unclear. Germline V CDR1 and CDR2: SGHDT, YYEEEE. V was shortened by 1 base and J by 3 bases, with 14 bases between the two germline ends. The CDR3 runs 16 residues. The CDR3: CASSLSHSPFYNEQFF. In nucleotides, the CDR3 is TGTGCCAGCAGCTTGTCCCATTCACCCTTCTACAATGAGCAGTTCTTC.